The clone carrying this TCR beta chain was seen repeatedly, ten times or more. Its antigen remains unidentified. The data belong to a study of read filtering for tumor transcriptome and immune sequencing. Across the whole study: Per sample, TCR-region reads ranged about 4 to 11 million by IR-seq, roughly 85 to 1,300 by RNA-seq.

Every patient had bone marrow sampled while the disease was active. This library used 300 to 500 ng RNA and molecular barcoded adaptors spanning alpha/delta and beta/gamma chains. TCRdb called the reads again in MiXCR, with one record for every CDR3 protein. The sample yields more than 70,000 distinct CDR3 sequences, about 22% seen once. Study-level points and caveats: IR-seq and RNA-seq agreed better without single-read clonotypes. About four fifths of IR-seq clonotypes had one read, totaling about 3.3% of reads; RNA-seq: 74.6% and 44.6%.

This CDR3 is built from 18 residues. Germline-derived CDR1 and CDR2 are SEHNR and FQNEAQ (reference sequence). V lost 5 bases and J lost 0, with 21 bases in between. The sample taken for sequencing was a population of CD138-negative cells sorted from bone marrow. This chain joins TRBV7-9 and TRBJ2-3; no firm D call. This receptor was identified in a donor aged 40 or over with multiple myeloma. For the CDR3, the DNA is TGTGCCAGCAGCGGCCACCTAGGCTGGGCAGCGAGCACAGATACGCAGTATTTT. Protein sequence: CASSGHLGWAASTDTQYF.